This T cell receptor (beta chain) was found in a study of cytomegalovirus exposure and HLA in healthy donors. Study observations and caveats: As confirmed in vitro, a few CMV-associated chains were specific for CMV antigens. In a later analysis, a genetic analysis reported fewer productive-TCR N-insertions in an Asian-associated ancestry cluster than the cohort average. Some public TCRs appeared in many individuals, while most sequences were rare.

PCR employed 60 Vbeta and 13 Jbeta primers. Produced via immunoSEQ multiplex PCR; TCRdb's table is partial and in-frame only. Of some 130,000 clones in the sample, approximately 80% were seen once. With respect to this clone: Its target is not known.

At sampling all donors were nominally healthy, likely with unrecorded immune exposures. The CDR3 totals 16 residues. Germline CDR1 reads SEHNR; CDR2 reads FQNEAQ (reference sequence). V gave up 0 bases and J gave up 2 bases, with 14 bases separating them. The source material was PBMCs. The chain employs TRBV7-9 and TRBJ2-7; tentative D call: TRBD2 (5 bases). This clonotype was obtained from a female donor in good health and CMV-seronegative. CDR3 sequence (DNA): TGTGCCAGCAGCTTAGCGTTGGCGGGCTCTACCTACGAGCAGTACTTC. Translated: CASSLALAGSTYEQYF.